This TCR beta chain is from a study of blood T cell repertoires in COVID-19 (TCRdb year 2020). Study-wide context: Samples covering the acute and convalescent phases of COVID-19 were provided by collaborators in the United States, Italy and Spain. The material from the prospective study consisted of cDNA or gDNA derived from T cells, B-cell-depleted T cells, or PBMCs. Deeply sampled blood TCRbeta repertoires from subjects exposed to, actively infected with, or recovered from COVID-19 were included in the dataset. The repertoires were released in a freely available public database meant as a resource for research on the immune response to SARS-CoV-2. The samples were drawn from two sources: the first 160 participants of the ongoing ImmuneRACE study, and 1,200 or so subjects contributed by 6 global collaborators. Sample metadata almost always included a de-identified subject ID, COVID-19 status, age in years and sex. Where available, HLA class I and class II types were taken from metadata supplied by the sample provider and were not determined by assay-based typing.

As encoded in the germline V gene, CDR1 is SGHRS while CDR2 is YFSETQ. V lost 1 base and J lost 4 bases; the stretch between them is 17 bases long. Reading from cysteine to phenylalanine, the CDR3 counts 16 amino acids. CDR3 DNA is the only sequence kept; it has 48 bases, read in frame from the first base. What the research found in general, with its limitations: The amount of clinical and demographic metadata varied by source and participant and was provided uncurated.

The immunoSEQ Assay, a bias-controlled multiplex PCR, was used to amplify TCRbeta CDR3 regions from genomic DNA. Per the authors' processing: The number of nucleated cells in each sample was estimated by amplification of reference gene primers within the assay. To quantify the absolute abundance of each unique TCRbeta CDR3 rearrangement, sequence reads were collapsed and filtered. For each sample, productive Simpson clonality was calculated as the square root of Simpson's diversity index over productive rearrangements. TCRdb holds this immuneACCESS table with in-frame rearrangements only. Some clones are missing; in checked studies, unresolved V genes explain under half, and the rest has no known cause. Clone size and the V and J calls come from that table; the DNA yielded D and trimming. The sample has a few hundred thousand clones on record, approximately 86% of them singletons. Of the sample, 2.1% is held by the ten largest clones.

Another Seattle source contributed samples from volunteer blood donors who had recovered from COVID-19. The collaborating institutions used their own protocols to collect whole blood in K2EDTA tubes. For TCRbeta analysis, collaborator samples were shipped as frozen whole blood, as isolated PBMCs, or as DNA extracted from either sample type. A note on this clone: Its antigen remains unidentified. Per-base quality was not reported, and no clone a single base away is much larger than it.

Sequencing was carried out using peripheral blood. Recombination connected TRBV5-1 to TRBJ1-1; no D gene call is confident. The receptor was isolated from a woman aged 25 to 39 who had recovered from COVID-19. The DNA sequence is as follows: TGCGCCAGCAGCTTGAAACACACGGGGTTTGGCACTGAAGCTTTCTTT. The translation is CASSLKHTGFGTEAFF.